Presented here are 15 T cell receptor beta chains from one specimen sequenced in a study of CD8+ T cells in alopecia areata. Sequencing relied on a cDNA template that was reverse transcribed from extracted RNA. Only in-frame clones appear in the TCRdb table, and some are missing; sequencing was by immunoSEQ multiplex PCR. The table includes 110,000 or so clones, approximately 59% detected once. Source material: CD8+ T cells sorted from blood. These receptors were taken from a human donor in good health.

Here the CDR3 reads CASSLGRWRDNTQYF. Here the CDR3 DNA reads TGTGCCAGCAGCTTAGGCCGATGGAGGGATAATACGCAGTATTTT. The V and J genes are TRBV13 and TRBJ2-3, with D perhaps matching TRBD2 (6 bases). This CDR3 spans 15 amino acids. Trimming left V 0 bases short and J 7 bases short, with 14 bases between. The germline gives CDR1 PRHDT, CDR2 FYEKMQ (reference sequence).

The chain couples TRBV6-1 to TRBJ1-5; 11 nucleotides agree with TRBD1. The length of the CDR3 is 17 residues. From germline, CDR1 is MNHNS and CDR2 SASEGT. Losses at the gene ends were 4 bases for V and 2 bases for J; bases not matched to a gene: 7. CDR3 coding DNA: TGTGCCAGCAGTGCCTTGGGACAGGGGGTAGGCAATCAGCCCCAGCATTTT. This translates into CASSALGQGVGNQPQHF.

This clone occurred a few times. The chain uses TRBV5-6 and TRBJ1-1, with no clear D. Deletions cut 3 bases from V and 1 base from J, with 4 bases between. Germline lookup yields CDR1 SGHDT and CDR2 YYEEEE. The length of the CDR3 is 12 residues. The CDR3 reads CASSWGNTEAFF. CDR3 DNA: TGTGCCAGCAGCTGGGGGAACACTGAAGCTTTCTTT.

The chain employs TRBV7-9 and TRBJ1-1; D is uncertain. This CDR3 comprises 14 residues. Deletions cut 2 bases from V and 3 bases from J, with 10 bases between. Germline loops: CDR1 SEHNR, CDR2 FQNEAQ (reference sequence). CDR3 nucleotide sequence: TGTGCCAGCAGCTTAATTGGGTGGGACACTGAAGCTTTCTTT. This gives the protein CASSLIGWDTEAFF.

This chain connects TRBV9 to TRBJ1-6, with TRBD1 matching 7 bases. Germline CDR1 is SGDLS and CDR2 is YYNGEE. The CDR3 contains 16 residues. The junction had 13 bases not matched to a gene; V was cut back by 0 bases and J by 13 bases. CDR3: CASSVASGRGIEPLHF. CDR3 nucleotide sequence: TGTGCCAGCAGCGTAGCGTCGGGCAGGGGGATAGAGCCCCTCCACTTT.

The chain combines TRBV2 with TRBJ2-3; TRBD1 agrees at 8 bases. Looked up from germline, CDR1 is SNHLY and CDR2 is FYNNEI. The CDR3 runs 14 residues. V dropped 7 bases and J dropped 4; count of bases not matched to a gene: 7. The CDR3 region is CASIDRGLSDTQYF. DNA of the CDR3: TGTGCCAGCATAGACAGGGGCCTCTCAGATACGCAGTATTTT.

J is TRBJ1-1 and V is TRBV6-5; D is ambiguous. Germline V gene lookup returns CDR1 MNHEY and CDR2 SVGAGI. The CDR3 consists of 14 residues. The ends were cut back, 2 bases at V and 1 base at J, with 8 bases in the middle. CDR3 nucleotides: TGTGCCAGCAGTTACCGAGCGGGGAACACTGAAGCTTTCTTT. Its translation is CASSYRAGNTEAFF.

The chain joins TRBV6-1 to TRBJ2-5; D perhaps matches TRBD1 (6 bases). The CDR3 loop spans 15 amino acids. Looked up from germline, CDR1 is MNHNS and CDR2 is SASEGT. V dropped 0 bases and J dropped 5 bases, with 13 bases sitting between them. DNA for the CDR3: TGTGCCAGCAGTGAAGCTCAGGGGCGCGCGGAGACCCAGTACTTC. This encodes CASSEAQGRAETQYF.

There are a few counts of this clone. CDR3 protein: CAILGQGPSYNEQFF. CDR3 sequence (DNA): TGTGCCATTTTGGGACAGGGGCCATCCTACAATGAGCAGTTCTTC. The chain uses TRBV2 and TRBJ2-1; 10 bases are a match to TRBD1. Trimming took 10 bases from V and 1 from J; bases not matched to a gene: 7. The CDR3 spans 15 residues. CDR1 and CDR2 (germline): SNHLY, FYNNEI.

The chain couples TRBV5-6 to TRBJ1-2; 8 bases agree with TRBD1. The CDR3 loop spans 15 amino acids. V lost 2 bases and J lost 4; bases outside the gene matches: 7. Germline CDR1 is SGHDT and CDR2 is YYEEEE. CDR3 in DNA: TGTGCCAGCAGCTTAGGCCAGGGGGCGTCCTATGGCTACACCTTC. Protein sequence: CASSLGQGASYGYTF.

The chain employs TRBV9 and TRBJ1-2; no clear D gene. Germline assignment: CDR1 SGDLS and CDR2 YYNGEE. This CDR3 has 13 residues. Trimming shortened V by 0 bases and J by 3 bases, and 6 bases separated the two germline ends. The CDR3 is CASSVGRDYGYTF. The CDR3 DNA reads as TGTGCCAGCAGCGTAGGTAGAGACTATGGCTACACCTTC.

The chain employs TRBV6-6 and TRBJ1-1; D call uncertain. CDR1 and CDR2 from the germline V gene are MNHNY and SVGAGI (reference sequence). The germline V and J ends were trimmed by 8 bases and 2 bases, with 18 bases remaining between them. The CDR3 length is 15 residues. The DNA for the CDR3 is TGTGCCAGCGAGCTATCCACGGAGATAAACACTGAAGCTTTCTTT. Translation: CASELSTEINTEAFF.

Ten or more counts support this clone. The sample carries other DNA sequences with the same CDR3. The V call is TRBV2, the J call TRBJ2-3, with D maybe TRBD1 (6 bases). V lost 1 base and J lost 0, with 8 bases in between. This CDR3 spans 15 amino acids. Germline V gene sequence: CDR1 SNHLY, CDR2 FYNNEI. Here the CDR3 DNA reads TGTGCCAGCAGTGAAGGGACAGCAAGCACAGATACGCAGTATTTT. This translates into CASSEGTASTDTQYF. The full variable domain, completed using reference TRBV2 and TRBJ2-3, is EPEVTQTPSHQVTQMGQEVILRCVPISNHLYFYWYRQILGQKVEFLVSFYNNEISEKSEIFDDQFSVERPDGSNFTLKIRSTKLEDSAMYFCASSEGTASTDTQYFGPGTRLTVL.

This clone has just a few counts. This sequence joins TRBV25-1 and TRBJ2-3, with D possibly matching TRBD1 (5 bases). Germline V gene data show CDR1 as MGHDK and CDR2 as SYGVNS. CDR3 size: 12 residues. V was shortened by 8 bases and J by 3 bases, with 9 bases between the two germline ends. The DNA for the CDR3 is TGTGCCAGCGCGAAGGGGACAGATACGCAGTATTTT. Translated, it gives CASAKGTDTQYF.

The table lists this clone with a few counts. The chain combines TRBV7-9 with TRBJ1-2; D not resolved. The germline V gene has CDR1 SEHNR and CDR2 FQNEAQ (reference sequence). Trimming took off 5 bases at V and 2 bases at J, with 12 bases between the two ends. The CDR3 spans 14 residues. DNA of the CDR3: TGTGCCAGCAGCCCAGCCGCAGTGAACTATGGCTACACCTTC. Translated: CASSPAAVNYGYTF. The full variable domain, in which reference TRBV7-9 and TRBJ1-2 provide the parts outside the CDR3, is DTGVSQNPRHKITKRGQNVTFRCDPISEHNRLYWYRQTLGQGPEFLTYFQNEAQLEKSRLLSDRFSAERPKGSFSTLEIQRTEQGDSAMYLCASSPAAVNYGYTFGSGTRLTVV.